A selection of T cell receptor beta chains follows, all from one sample in a study of cytomegalovirus exposure and HLA in healthy donors. This table comes from immunoSEQ multiplex PCR, and its TCRdb copy is limited to in-frame clones, with some not included. The sample carries about 240,000 clones, about 86% recorded once. Source material: PBMCs. Source of these receptors: a woman aged 55-70 years in good health and CMV-seropositive. The CDR3 runs from the conserved cysteine through the conserved F or W. The order of the fields is V gene, clone size, J gene, D gene, CDR3 DNA, CDR3 protein. D genes are given only for firm matches. Clone sizes are given selectively: once, few, many, or a class where the clone is expanded.

TRBV5-1	.	TRBJ1-2	.	TGCGCCAGCAGTGGACAGAACTATGGCTACACCTTC	CASSGQNYGYTF
TRBV30	.	TRBJ2-3	.	TGTGCCTGGAGTGTACTAGGCGCTAGCACAGATACGCAGTATTTT	CAWSVLGASTDTQYF
TRBV10-3	.	TRBJ2-7	TRBD2	TGTGCCATCAGAGGACTAGCGGGGACCTACGAGCAGTACTTC	CAIRGLAGTYEQYF
TRBV4-2	.	TRBJ2-7	.	TGTGCCAGCAGCCAAGAGGCTAGCTTCTCCTACGAGCAGTACTTC	CASSQEASFSYEQYF
TRBV5-4	.	TRBJ1-4	TRBD1	TGTGCCAGCAGCCAGGGGGCAGCCCTGAATGAAAAACTGTTTTTT	CASSQGAALNEKLFF
TRBV7-9	.	TRBJ2-7	.	TGTTCCAGCAGCTTAGACCGGGGGCAGTACTTC	CSSSLDRGQYF
TRBV9	once	TRBJ2-3	TRBD2	TGTGCCAGCAGCGTAATTGGGACTAGCGGAACAGATACGCAGTATTTT	CASSVIGTSGTDTQYF
TRBV5-1	.	TRBJ2-1	TRBD2	TGCGCCAGCAGCTTTTGGGGCGGGGGACCGCCTTACAATGAGCAGTTCTTC	CASSFWGGGPPYNEQFF
TRBV28	few	TRBJ2-5	TRBD2	TGTGCCAGCAGTTTGGGAGGGCGGCAAGAGACCCAGTACTTC	CASSLGGRQETQYF
TRBV29-1	.	TRBJ1-1	.	TGCAGCGTTGACAGGGGATTGGGCACTGAAGCTTTCTTT	CSVDRGLGTEAFF
TRBV27	.	TRBJ2-7	TRBD2	TGTGCCAGCACTACTAGCGGGAGCTACGAGCAGTACTTC	CASTTSGSYEQYF
TRBV7-6	once	TRBJ2-1	TRBD2	TGTGCCAGCAGCTTAGGCGGGAGGGGAAACAATGAGCAGTTCTTC	CASSLGGRGNNEQFF
TRBV4-2	.	TRBJ1-2	.	TGTGCCAGCAGCCAAGTCAGGGGTCATGGGTATGGCTACACCTTC	CASSQVRGHGYGYTF
TRBV9	.	TRBJ2-5	.	TGTGCCAGCAGCGTAATTGGCGGAGAGACCCAGTACTTC	CASSVIGGETQYF
TRBV6-1	.	TRBJ2-7	TRBD2	TGTGCCAGCAATCGACTAGCGGGAGGCTACGAGCAGTACTTC	CASNRLAGGYEQYF
TRBV28	.	TRBJ2-3	TRBD2	TGTGCCAGCAGTTCTACGACTAGCGGGAAGGGGCTTACGCAGTATTTT	CASSSTTSGKGLTQYF
TRBV7-9	.	TRBJ2-1	.	TGTGCCAGCAGCTCCAGGGTTGACTCCTACAATGAGCAGTTCTTC	CASSSRVDSYNEQFF
TRBV6-1	.	TRBJ2-1	.	TGTGCCAGCAGTGAAGCGGGGCCCCACTCCAGGATCCTCCACAATGAGCAGTTCTTC	CASSEAGPHSRILHNEQFF
TRBV6-1	.	TRBJ2-7	.	TGTGCCCAAAGAGGTGCCGAATCCTCCTACGAGCAGTACTTC	CAQRGAESSYEQYF
TRBV6-6	.	TRBJ2-3	TRBD2	TGTGCCAGCAGCATTAGCGGGGGAGGCGCAGATACGCAGTATTTT	CASSISGGGADTQYF
TRBV5-1	few	TRBJ2-1	TRBD2	TGCGCCAGCAGCTTGGACTTGCGGGAGTTTTACAATGAGCAGTTCTTC	CASSLDLREFYNEQFF
TRBV14	.	TRBJ2-2	TRBD1	TGTGCCAGCAGCCGACGACAGGGTCAGTCCGGAGAGCTGTTTTTT	CASSRRQGQSGELFF
TRBV15	.	TRBJ1-4	TRBD1	TGTGCCACCAGCTTCGGTGGGACAGGAGTTGAAAAACTGTTTTTT	CATSFGGTGVEKLFF
TRBV6-1	.	TRBJ1-1	.	TGTGCCAGCAAGACCAAGACGGGGATGAACACTGAAGCTTTCTTT	CASKTKTGMNTEAFF
TRBV28	.	TRBJ1-4	TRBD1	TGTGCCAGCAGCCGCATGGGACAGTCTAATGAAAAACTGTTTTTT	CASSRMGQSNEKLFF
TRBV9	.	TRBJ2-3	TRBD2	TGTGCCAGCAGCGGCGGGACTAGCGGGTACCCCACAGATACGCAGTATTTT	CASSGGTSGYPTDTQYF
TRBV15	few	TRBJ2-5	.	TGTGCCACCAGCAGATCTCTACCAGGGGCCGCCCAAGAGACCCAGTACTTC	CATSRSLPGAAQETQYF
TRBV6-5	.	TRBJ1-5	.	TGTGCCAGCAGTTACCGCGGGACGGGCAATCAGCCCCAGCATTTT	CASSYRGTGNQPQHF
TRBV11-2	once	TRBJ2-2	TRBD1	TGTGCCAGCAGCCTTCGTTCAGACAGGGTCACCGGGGAGCTGTTTTTT	CASSLRSDRVTGELFF
TRBV18	.	TRBJ2-1	TRBD2	TGTGCCAGCTCACCTTCTATAAGCGGGAGTAGCGGAAATGAGCAGTTCTTC	CASSPSISGSSGNEQFF
TRBV5-1	.	TRBJ2-1	TRBD2	TGCGCCAGCAGCCAGGCCGGGACTAGCAACAATGAGCAGTTCTTC	CASSQAGTSNNEQFF
TRBV7-3	.	TRBJ1-1	TRBD1	TGTGCCAGCAGCATCCTTCCGGGACAGGGAAATGCTGAAGCTTTCTTT	CASSILPGQGNAEAFF
TRBV18	.	TRBJ2-1	.	TGTGCCAGCTCACCACCGGAGGGAGCATACGAGCAGTTCTTC	CASSPPEGAYEQFF
TRBV27	.	TRBJ2-7	TRBD2	TGTGCCAGCAGTTCTCCTTCGGGGAGGGTGGGGTACGAGCAGTACTTC	CASSSPSGRVGYEQYF
TRBV10-3	once	TRBJ1-1	.	TGTGCCATCAGTGAGTCTCAGGCCTTGGAAGCTTTCTTT	CAISESQALEAFF
TRBV5-1	.	TRBJ1-1	.	TGCGCCAGCAGCTTCATCGGCGGATCCAACACTGAAGCTTTCTTT	CASSFIGGSNTEAFF
TRBV9	once	TRBJ2-2	TRBD2	TGTGCCAGCAGCGCATCCCTTGCGGGAGGTACCGGGGAGCTGTTTTTT	CASSASLAGGTGELFF
TRBV4-1	.	TRBJ1-4	.	TGCGCCAGCAGCCTACTAGGGGGAAGGGGTGAAAAACTGTTTTTT	CASSLLGGRGEKLFF
TRBV11-2	.	TRBJ2-1	.	TGTGCCAGCAGCTTAGAACGCTATACCAATGAGCAGTTCTTC	CASSLERYTNEQFF
TRBV6-1	.	TRBJ2-1	.	TGTGCCAGCCTGTGGGCAAGTATCAATGAGCAGTTCTTC	CASLWASINEQFF
TRBV5-1	.	TRBJ1-1	TRBD1	TGCGCCAGCAGGGGACAGCCGAACACTGAAGCTTTCTTT	CASRGQPNTEAFF
TRBV6-5	.	TRBJ1-2	.	TGTGCCAGCAGTGACGGGAGGGCAAACTATGGCTACACCTTC	CASSDGRANYGYTF
TRBV20-1	.	TRBJ1-2	.	TGCAGTGCACAACCTTACTACACCTTC	CSAQPYYTF
TRBV9	.	TRBJ1-5	.	TGTGCCAGCAGCGTAGGACCGGGAGGGCCCCAGCATTTT	CASSVGPGGPQHF
TRBV5-6	.	TRBJ1-2	TRBD1	TGTGCCAGCAGCTTCGAACAGGGGCGGCGGGGCTACACCTTC	CASSFEQGRRGYTF
TRBV27	.	TRBJ2-3	TRBD2	TGTGCCAGCAGCACCGGACTAGCGGGCTTCACAGATACGCAGTATTTT	CASSTGLAGFTDTQYF
TRBV10-1	.	TRBJ2-3	.	TGCGCCAGCAGTGAAGGAGGGGCACCAAATACGCAGTATTTT	CASSEGGAPNTQYF